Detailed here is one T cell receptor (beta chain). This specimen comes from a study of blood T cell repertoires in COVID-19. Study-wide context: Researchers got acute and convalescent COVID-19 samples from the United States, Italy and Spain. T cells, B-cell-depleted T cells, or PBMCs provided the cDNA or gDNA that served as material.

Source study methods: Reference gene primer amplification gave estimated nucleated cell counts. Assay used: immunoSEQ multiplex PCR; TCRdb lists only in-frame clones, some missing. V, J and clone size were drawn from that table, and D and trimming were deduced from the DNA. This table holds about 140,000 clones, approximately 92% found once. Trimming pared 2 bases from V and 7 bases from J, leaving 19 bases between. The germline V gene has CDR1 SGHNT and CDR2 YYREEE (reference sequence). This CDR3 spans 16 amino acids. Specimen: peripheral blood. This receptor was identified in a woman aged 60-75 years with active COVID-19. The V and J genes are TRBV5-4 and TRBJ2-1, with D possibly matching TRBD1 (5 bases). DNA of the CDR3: TGTGCCAGCAGCTTTGGGCGGACAAGACAAAGGAATGAGCAGTTCTTC. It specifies CASSFGRTRQRNEQFF.